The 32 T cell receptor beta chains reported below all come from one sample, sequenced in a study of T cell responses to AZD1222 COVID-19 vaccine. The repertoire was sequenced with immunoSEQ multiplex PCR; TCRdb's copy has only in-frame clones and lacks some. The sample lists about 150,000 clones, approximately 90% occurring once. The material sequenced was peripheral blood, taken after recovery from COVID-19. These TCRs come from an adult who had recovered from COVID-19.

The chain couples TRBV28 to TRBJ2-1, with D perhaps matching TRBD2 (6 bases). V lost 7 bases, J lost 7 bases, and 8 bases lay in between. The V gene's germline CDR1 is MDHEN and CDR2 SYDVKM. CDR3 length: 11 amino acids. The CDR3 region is CASTTRNEQFF. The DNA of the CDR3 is TGTGCCAGCACGACTAGAAATGAGCAGTTCTTC.

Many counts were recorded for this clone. CDR3 in amino acids: CAFWTGVGYTF. CDR3 nucleotides: TGTGCCTTCTGGACAGGGGTCGGCTACACCTTC. The rearrangement joins TRBV5-4 to TRBJ1-2, with 9 bases that match TRBD1. The CDR3 totals 11 residues. V gave up 10 bases and J gave up 8 bases; unmatched junction bases: 6. Germline-derived CDR1 and CDR2 are SGHNT and YYREEE (reference sequence).

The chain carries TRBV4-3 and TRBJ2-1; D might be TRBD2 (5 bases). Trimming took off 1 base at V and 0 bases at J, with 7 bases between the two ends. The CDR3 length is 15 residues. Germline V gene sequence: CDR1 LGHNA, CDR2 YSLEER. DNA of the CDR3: TGCGCCAGCAGCCAAGCGGGGAGCTCCTACAATGAGCAGTTCTTC. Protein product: CASSQAGSSYNEQFF.

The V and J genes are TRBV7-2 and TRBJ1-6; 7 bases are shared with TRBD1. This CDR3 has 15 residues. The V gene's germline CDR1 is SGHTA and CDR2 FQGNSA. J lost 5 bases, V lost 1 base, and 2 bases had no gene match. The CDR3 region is CASSLEGGDNSPLHF. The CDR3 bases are TGTGCCAGCAGCTTAGAAGGGGGCGATAATTCACCCCTCCACTTT.

CDR3 nucleotides: TGTGCCAGCAGCTTGAACACTGAAGCTTTCTTT. Amino acids: CASSLNTEAFF. The chain joins TRBV7-2 to TRBJ1-1, with D unclear. Trimming took 3 bases from V and 1 from J, leaving 0 bases between them. This CDR3 spans 11 amino acids. From germline, CDR1 is SGHTA and CDR2 FQGNSA.

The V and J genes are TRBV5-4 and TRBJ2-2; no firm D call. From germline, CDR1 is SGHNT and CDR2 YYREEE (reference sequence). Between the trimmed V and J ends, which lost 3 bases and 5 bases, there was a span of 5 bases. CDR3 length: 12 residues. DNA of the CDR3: TGTGCCAGCAGCTGGGGAACCGGGGAGCTGTTTTTT. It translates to CASSWGTGELFF. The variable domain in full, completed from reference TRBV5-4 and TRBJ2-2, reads ETGVTQSPTHLIKTRGQQVTLRCSSQSGHNTVSWYQQALGQGPQFIFQYYREEENGRGNFPPRFSGLQFPNYSSELNVNALELDDSALYLCASSWGTGELFFGEGSRLTVL.

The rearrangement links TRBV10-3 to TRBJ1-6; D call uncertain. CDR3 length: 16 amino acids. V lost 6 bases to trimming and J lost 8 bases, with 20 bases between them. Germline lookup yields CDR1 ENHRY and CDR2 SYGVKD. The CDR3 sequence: CAISPLRAGADSPLHF. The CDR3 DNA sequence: TGTGCCATCAGCCCTTTACGGGCAGGTGCGGATTCACCCCTCCACTTT.

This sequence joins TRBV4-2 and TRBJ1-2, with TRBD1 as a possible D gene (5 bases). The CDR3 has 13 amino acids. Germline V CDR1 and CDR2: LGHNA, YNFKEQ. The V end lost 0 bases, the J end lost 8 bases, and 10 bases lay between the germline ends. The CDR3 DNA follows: TGTGCCAGCAGCCAAGATTCAACAGGCGGCTACACCTTC. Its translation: CASSQDSTGGYTF.

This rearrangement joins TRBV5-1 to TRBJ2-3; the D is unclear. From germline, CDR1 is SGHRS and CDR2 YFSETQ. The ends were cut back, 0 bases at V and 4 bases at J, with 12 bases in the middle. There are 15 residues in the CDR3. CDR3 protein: CASSLEWLGADTQYF. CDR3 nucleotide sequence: TGCGCCAGCAGCTTGGAGTGGTTGGGCGCAGATACGCAGTATTTT.

The CDR3 nucleotides read TGTGCCAGCAGTTTACAGGGAGGAGGGGCCAACGTCCTGACTTTC. Its translation: CASSLQGGGANVLTF. The J gene is TRBJ2-6, the V gene TRBV5-4; D may be TRBD1 or TRBD2 (6 bases each). Trimming cost V 5 bases and J 4 bases, with 13 bases left between them. Germline CDR1 is SGHNT and CDR2 is YYREEE (reference sequence). This CDR3 is built from 15 residues.

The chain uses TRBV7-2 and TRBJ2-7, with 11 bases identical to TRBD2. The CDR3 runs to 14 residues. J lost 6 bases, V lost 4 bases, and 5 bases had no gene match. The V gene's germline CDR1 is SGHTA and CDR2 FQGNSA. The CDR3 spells CASSSSGGSLEQYF. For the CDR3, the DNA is TGTGCCAGCAGCTCTAGCGGGGGGTCTCTCGAGCAGTACTTC. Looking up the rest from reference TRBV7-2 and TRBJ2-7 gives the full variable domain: GAGVSQSPSNKVTEKGKDVELRCDPISGHTALYWYRQSLGQGLEFLIYFQGNSAPDKSGLPSDRFSAERTGGSVSTLTIQRTQQEDSAVYLCASSSSGGSLEQYFGPGTRLTVT.

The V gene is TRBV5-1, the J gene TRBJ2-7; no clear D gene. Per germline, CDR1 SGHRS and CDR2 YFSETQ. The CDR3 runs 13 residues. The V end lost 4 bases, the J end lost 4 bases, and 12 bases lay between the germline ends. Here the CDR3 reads CASSPSGLYEQYF. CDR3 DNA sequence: TGCGCCAGCAGCCCTAGTGGGTTATACGAGCAGTACTTC. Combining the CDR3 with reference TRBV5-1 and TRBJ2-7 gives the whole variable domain KAGVTQTPRYLIKTRGQQVTLSCSPISGHRSVSWYQQTPGQGLQFLFEYFSETQRNKGNFPGRFSGRQFSNSRSEMNVSTLELGDSALYLCASSPSGLYEQYFGPGTRLTVT.

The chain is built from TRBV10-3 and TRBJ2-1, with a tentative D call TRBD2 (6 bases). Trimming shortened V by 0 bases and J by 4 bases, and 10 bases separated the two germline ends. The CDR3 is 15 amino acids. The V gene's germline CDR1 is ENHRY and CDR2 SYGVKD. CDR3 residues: CAISESGGPYNEQFF. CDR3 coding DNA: TGTGCCATCAGTGAGTCCGGGGGACCTTACAATGAGCAGTTCTTC.

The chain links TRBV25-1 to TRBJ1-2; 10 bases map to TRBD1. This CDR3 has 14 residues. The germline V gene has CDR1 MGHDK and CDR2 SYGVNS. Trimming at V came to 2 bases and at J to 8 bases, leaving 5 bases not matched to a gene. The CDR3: CASSEPGTGDGYTF. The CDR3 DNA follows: TGTGCCAGCAGTGAACCCGGGACAGGGGACGGCTACACCTTC.

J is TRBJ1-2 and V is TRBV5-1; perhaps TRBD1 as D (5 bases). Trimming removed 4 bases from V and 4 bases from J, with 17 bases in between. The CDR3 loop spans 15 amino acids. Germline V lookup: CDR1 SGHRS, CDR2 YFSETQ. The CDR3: CASSPMGGVSYGYTF. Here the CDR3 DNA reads TGCGCCAGCAGCCCAATGGGAGGGGTTAGCTATGGCTACACCTTC.

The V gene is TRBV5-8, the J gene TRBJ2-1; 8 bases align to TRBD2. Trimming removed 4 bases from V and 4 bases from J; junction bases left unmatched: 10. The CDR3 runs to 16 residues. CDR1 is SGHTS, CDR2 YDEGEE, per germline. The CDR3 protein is CASSPGVAGPYNEQFF. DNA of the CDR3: TGTGCCAGCAGCCCTGGTGTAGCGGGGCCTTACAATGAGCAGTTCTTC.

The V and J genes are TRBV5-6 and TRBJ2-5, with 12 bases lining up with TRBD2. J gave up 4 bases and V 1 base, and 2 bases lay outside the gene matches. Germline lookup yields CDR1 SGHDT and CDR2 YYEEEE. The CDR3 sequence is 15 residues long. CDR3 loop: CASSLKLAGGETQYF. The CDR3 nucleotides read TGTGCCAGCAGCTTGAAACTAGCGGGAGGAGAGACCCAGTACTTC.

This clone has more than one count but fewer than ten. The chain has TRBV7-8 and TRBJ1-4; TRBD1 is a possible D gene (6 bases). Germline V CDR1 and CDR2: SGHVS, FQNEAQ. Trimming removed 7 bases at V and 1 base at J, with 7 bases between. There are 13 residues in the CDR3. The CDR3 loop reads CASTRGTNEKLFF. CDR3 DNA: TGTGCCAGCACCAGGGGAACTAATGAAAAACTGTTTTTT.

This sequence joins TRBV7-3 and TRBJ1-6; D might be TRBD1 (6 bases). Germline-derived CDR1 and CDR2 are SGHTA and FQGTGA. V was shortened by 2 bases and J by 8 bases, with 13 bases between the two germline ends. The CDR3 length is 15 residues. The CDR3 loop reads CASSLQVTGDSPLHF. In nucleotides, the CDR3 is TGTGCCAGCAGCTTACAGGTGACAGGTGATTCACCCCTCCACTTT.

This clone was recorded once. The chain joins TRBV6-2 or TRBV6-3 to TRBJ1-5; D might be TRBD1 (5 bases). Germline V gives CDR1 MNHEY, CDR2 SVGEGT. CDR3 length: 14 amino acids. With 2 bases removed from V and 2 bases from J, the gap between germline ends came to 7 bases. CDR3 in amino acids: CASSYTQGNQPQHF. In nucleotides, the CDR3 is TGTGCCAGCAGTTACACACAGGGCAATCAGCCCCAGCATTTT.

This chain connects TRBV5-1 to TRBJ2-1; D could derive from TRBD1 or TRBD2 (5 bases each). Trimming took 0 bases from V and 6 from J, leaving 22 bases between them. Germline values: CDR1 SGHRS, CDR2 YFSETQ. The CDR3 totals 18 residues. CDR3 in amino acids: CASSLVVGDVVIPNEQFF. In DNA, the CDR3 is TGCGCCAGCAGCTTGGTTGTGGGGGACGTAGTAATCCCCAATGAGCAGTTCTTC.

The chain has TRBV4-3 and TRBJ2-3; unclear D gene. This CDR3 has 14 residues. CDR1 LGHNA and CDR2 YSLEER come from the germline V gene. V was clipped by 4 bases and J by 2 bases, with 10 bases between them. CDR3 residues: CASSRDSYTDTQYF. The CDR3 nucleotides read TGCGCCAGCAGCCGCGACTCGTACACAGATACGCAGTATTTT.

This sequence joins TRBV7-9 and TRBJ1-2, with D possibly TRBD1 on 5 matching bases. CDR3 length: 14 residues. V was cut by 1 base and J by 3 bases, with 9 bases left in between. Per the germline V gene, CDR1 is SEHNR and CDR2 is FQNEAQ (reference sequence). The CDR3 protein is CASSLVDIDYGYTF. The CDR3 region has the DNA TGTGCCAGCAGCTTAGTGGACATCGACTATGGCTACACCTTC.

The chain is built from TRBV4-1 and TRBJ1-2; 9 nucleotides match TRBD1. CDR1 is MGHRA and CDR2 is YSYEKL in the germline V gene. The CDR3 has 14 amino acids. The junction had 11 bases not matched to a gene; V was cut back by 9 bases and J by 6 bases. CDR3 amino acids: CASQANRGRNGYTF. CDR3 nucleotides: TGCGCCAGTCAAGCCAACAGGGGGCGAAATGGCTACACCTTC.

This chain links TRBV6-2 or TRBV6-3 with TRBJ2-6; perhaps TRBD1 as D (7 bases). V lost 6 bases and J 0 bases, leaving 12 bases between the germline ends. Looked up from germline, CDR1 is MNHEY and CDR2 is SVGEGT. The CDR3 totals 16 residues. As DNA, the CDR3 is TGTGCCAGCAGCCGACAGGGACTCTCTGGGGCCAACGTCCTGACTTTC. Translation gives CASSRQGLSGANVLTF.

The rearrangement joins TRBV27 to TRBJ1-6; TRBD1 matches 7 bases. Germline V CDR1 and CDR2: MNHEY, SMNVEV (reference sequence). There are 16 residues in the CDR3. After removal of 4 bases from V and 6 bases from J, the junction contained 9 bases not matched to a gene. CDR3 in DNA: TGTGCCAGCAGTTGGGCGGGACAGAGATTTAATTCACCCCTCCACTTT. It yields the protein CASSWAGQRFNSPLHF.

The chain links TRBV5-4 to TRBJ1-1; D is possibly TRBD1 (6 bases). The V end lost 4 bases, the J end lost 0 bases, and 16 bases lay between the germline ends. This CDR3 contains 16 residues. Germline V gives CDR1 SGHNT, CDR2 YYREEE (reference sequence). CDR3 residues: CASSPQGPSMNTEAFF. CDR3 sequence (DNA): TGTGCCAGCAGCCCTCAGGGGCCATCCATGAACACTGAAGCTTTCTTT. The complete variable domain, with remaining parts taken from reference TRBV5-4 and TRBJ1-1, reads ETGVTQSPTHLIKTRGQQVTLRCSSQSGHNTVSWYQQALGQGPQFIFQYYREEENGRGNFPPRFSGLQFPNYSSELNVNALELDDSALYLCASSPQGPSMNTEAFFGQGTRLTVV.

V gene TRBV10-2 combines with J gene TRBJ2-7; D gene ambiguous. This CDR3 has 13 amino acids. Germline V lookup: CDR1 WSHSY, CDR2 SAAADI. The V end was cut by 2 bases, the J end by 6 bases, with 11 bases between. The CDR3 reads CASSEVRSGEQYF. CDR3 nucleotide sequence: TGCGCCAGCAGTGAGGTTAGGTCCGGCGAGCAGTACTTC.

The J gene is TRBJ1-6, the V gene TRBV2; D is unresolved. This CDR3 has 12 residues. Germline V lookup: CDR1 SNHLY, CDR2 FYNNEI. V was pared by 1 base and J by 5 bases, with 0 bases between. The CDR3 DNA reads TGTGCCAGCAGTGAAGATAATTCACCCCTCCACTTT. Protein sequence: CASSEDNSPLHF. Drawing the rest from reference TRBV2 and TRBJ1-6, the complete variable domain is EPEVTQTPSHQVTQMGQEVILRCVPISNHLYFYWYRQILGQKVEFLVSFYNNEISEKSEIFDDQFSVERPDGSNFTLKIRSTKLEDSAMYFCASSEDNSPLHFGNGTRLTVT.

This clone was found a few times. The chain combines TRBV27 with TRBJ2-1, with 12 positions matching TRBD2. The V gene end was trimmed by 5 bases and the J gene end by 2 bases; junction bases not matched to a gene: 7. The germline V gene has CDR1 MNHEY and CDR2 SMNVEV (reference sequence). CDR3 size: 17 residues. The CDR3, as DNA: TGTGCCAGCAGTCTATGGACTAGCGGGGTCACCTACAATGAGCAGTTCTTC. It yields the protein CASSLWTSGVTYNEQFF.

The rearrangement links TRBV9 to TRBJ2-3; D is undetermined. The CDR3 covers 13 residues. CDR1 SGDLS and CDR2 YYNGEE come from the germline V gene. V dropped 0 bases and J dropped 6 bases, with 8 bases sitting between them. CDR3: CASSVGGTDTQYF. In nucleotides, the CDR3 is TGTGCCAGCAGCGTAGGGGGTACTGATACGCAGTATTTT.

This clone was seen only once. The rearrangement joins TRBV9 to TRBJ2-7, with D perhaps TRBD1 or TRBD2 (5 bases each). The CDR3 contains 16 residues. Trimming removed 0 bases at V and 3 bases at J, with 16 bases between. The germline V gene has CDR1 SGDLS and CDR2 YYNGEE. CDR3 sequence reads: CASSVGGSGSYYEQYF. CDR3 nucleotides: TGTGCCAGCAGCGTAGGGGGGAGTGGCAGTTACTACGAGCAGTACTTC.